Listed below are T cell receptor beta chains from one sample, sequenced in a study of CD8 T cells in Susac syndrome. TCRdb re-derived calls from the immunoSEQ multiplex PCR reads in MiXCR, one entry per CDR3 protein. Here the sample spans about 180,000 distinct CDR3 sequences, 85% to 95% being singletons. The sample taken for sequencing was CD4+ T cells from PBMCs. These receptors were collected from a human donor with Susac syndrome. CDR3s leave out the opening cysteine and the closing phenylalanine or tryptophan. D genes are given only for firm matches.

CDR3 protein: SASELNTGELF
D gene: .
V gene: TRBV20-1

CDR3 protein: ASSLAGTSGTYYEQY
D gene: TRBD2
V gene: TRBV5-4

CDR3 protein: ASSPVGYGYT
D gene: .
V gene: TRBV18

CDR3 protein: ASSDLGGSYNEQF
D gene: .
V gene: TRBV2

CDR3 protein: ASSGDGQIGNTIY
D gene: .
V gene: TRBV9

CDR3 protein: SVTSGGATEQY
D gene: TRBD2
V gene: TRBV29-1

CDR3 protein: SVEGPREYGYT
D gene: .
V gene: TRBV29-1

CDR3 protein: ASSRDSTYEQY
D gene: TRBD1
V gene: TRBV10-2

CDR3 protein: ASSLYTAGEQSQY
D gene: TRBD2
V gene: TRBV5-4

CDR3 protein: SARSPNSYEQY
D gene: .
V gene: TRBV20-1

CDR3 protein: ASSLAWDPLWNEQF
D gene: .
V gene: TRBV7-2

CDR3 protein: ASSLVGTGLNEQF
D gene: TRBD1
V gene: TRBV5-1

CDR3 protein: ASSLLAGTETQY
D gene: TRBD2
V gene: TRBV5-1

CDR3 protein: ASSPGQGEDQPQH
D gene: TRBD1
V gene: TRBV12-3/TRBV12-4

CDR3 protein: ASSQVITGGAGWSEKLF
D gene: TRBD1
V gene: TRBV4-2